Each of the 2 T cell receptor beta chains below was sequenced from the same sample in a study of T-cell memory formation after mild COVID-19. In TCRdb, the 5' RACE reads were re-called with MiXCR into one record per CDR3 protein. The sample yields about 470,000 distinct CDR3 sequences, 18% seen once. Sequences were obtained from PBMCs or a T cell subset sorted from them (not recorded which). The receptors stem from an adult woman who had mild COVID-19 (a few samples of this study predate the infection). Cell type and time point are not known.

This sequence joins TRBV5-1 and TRBJ1-2; no reliable D call. Trimming took 0 bases from V and 5 from J, leaving 14 bases between them. Germline-derived CDR1 and CDR2 are SGHRS and YFSETQ. CDR3 length: 15 residues. The CDR3 DNA sequence: TGCGCCAGCAGCTTGGAGGTGGGCCTGAGGTATGGCTACACCTTC. It yields the protein CASSLEVGLRYGYTF. The full variable domain, in which reference TRBV5-1 and TRBJ1-2 provide the parts outside the CDR3, is KAGVTQTPRYLIKTRGQQVTLSCSPISGHRSVSWYQQTPGQGLQFLFEYFSETQRNKGNFPGRFSGRQFSNSRSEMNVSTLELGDSALYLCASSLEVGLRYGYTFGSGTRLTVV.

The genes are TRBV2 and TRBJ2-2; 7 positions agree with TRBD1. CDR3 length: 13 amino acids. Unmatched junction bases numbered 4, after V lost 6 bases and J lost 6 bases. Germline V lookup: CDR1 SNHLY, CDR2 FYNNEI. The CDR3, as DNA: TGTGCCAGCAGGACAGGGTGGTCCGGGGAGCTGTTTTTT. It yields the protein CASRTGWSGELFF.